This TCR beta chain was recovered during a study of Graves' ophthalmopathy and Graves' hyperthyroidism. The wider study: There was a collection of peripheral blood at initial diagnosis, before any treatment. General study findings and limits: Detection in blood was also observed for most expanded thyroid clonotypes above 0.001 frequency.

Amplification from RNA transcripts yielded the TCR beta CDR3 regions. RT-PCR with HTBI primers came first, then second-round multiplex PCR. MiXCR was run by TCRdb on the multiplex PCR reads, yielding one entry per CDR3 protein. The sample lists around 600,000 distinct CDR3 sequences, about 40% seen once, with more than 2.5% in the top ten. This clonotype was picked up many times. Its cognate antigen is unknown. Germline V gives CDR1 SGHKS, CDR2 YYEKEE (reference sequence). Trimming stripped 4 bases from V and 5 bases from J, with 12 bases between. The CDR3 length is 13 residues. This clonotype originated in an adult man with Graves' ophthalmopathy. The chain joins TRBV5-5 to TRBJ1-1; unclear D gene. The sequenced sample consisted of peripheral blood. CDR3 in DNA: TGTGCCAGCAGCGGCCCGGGTTGGACTGAAGCTTTCTTT. Residues: CASSGPGWTEAFF. The variable domain in full, completed from reference TRBV5-5 and TRBJ1-1, reads DAGVTQSPTHLIKTRGQQVTLRCSPISGHKSVSWYQQVLGQGPQFIFQYYEKEERGRGNFPDRFSARQFPNYSSELNVNALLLGDSALYLCASSGPGWTEAFFGQGTRLTVV.